Listed below are T cell receptor beta chains from one sample, sequenced in a study of blood T cells in healthy people across ages. TCRdb processed the 5' RACE reads anew with MiXCR; each CDR3 protein has one entry. The sample records fewer than 950,000 distinct CDR3 sequences, 53% being singletons. Sequencing input: blood. The source is a man older than 75 in good health. Both conserved end residues are part of each CDR3. Each record gives: CDR3 length, D gene, J gene, V gene, clone size, CDR3 DNA, CDR3 protein. D genes are given only for firm matches. A row's size may be missing; if present it is once, few, many or a size class.

CDR3 length: 16; D gene: .; J gene: TRBJ1-1; V gene: TRBV9; clone size: few; CDR3 DNA: TGTGCCAGCAGCGCCGACACGGGACGGTTGAACACTGAAGCTTTCTTT; CDR3 protein: CASSADTGRLNTEAFF
CDR3 length: 18; D gene: .; J gene: TRBJ2-6; V gene: TRBV2; clone size: .; CDR3 DNA: TGTGCCAGCAGTGAATCGGCCAGGCCCCGATCTGGGGCCAACGTCCTGACTTTC; CDR3 protein: CASSESARPRSGANVLTF
CDR3 length: 15; D gene: .; J gene: TRBJ2-5; V gene: TRBV7-8; clone size: .; CDR3 DNA: TGTGCCAGCAGCATACGACGAGGGACTCAAGAGACCCAGTACTTC; CDR3 protein: CASSIRRGTQETQYF
CDR3 length: 15; D gene: .; J gene: TRBJ1-6; V gene: TRBV27; clone size: .; CDR3 DNA: TGTGCCAGCAGTTTTGGAGGGTATGGAAATTCACCCCTCCACTTT; CDR3 protein: CASSFGGYGNSPLHF
CDR3 length: 13; D gene: .; J gene: TRBJ2-2; V gene: TRBV28; clone size: .; CDR3 DNA: TGTGCCAGCAGTTTAGTATTAGTCGGGGAGCTGTTTTTT; CDR3 protein: CASSLVLVGELFF
CDR3 length: 16; D gene: .; J gene: TRBJ2-6; V gene: TRBV5-1; clone size: .; CDR3 DNA: TGCGCCAGCGCCGGGACACCAAGCCCTGGGGCCAACGTCCTGACTTTC; CDR3 protein: CASAGTPSPGANVLTF
CDR3 length: 12; D gene: .; J gene: TRBJ2-1; V gene: TRBV29-1; clone size: .; CDR3 DNA: TGCAGCGCGGGGAGCTCCTACAATGAGCAGTTCTTC; CDR3 protein: CSAGSSYNEQFF
CDR3 length: 15; D gene: .; J gene: TRBJ2-3; V gene: TRBV20-1; clone size: .; CDR3 DNA: TGCAGTGCTAGAGAGTCGCGGATACGCACAGATACGCAGTATTTT; CDR3 protein: CSARESRIRTDTQYF
CDR3 length: 14; D gene: .; J gene: TRBJ2-5; V gene: TRBV5-1; clone size: .; CDR3 DNA: TGCGCCAGCAGCGTGTTAAGCCCCGGGGAGACCCAGTACTTC; CDR3 protein: CASSVLSPGETQYF
CDR3 length: 14; D gene: .; J gene: TRBJ2-7; V gene: TRBV18; clone size: .; CDR3 DNA: TGTGCCAGCTCACCACCCGCAGGGTCCTACGAGCAGTACTTC; CDR3 protein: CASSPPAGSYEQYF
CDR3 length: 16; D gene: TRBD1; J gene: TRBJ2-3; V gene: TRBV24-1; clone size: .; CDR3 DNA: TGTGCCACCAGTGACCCTCGGACAGGGAGCACAGATACGCAGTATTTT; CDR3 protein: CATSDPRTGSTDTQYF